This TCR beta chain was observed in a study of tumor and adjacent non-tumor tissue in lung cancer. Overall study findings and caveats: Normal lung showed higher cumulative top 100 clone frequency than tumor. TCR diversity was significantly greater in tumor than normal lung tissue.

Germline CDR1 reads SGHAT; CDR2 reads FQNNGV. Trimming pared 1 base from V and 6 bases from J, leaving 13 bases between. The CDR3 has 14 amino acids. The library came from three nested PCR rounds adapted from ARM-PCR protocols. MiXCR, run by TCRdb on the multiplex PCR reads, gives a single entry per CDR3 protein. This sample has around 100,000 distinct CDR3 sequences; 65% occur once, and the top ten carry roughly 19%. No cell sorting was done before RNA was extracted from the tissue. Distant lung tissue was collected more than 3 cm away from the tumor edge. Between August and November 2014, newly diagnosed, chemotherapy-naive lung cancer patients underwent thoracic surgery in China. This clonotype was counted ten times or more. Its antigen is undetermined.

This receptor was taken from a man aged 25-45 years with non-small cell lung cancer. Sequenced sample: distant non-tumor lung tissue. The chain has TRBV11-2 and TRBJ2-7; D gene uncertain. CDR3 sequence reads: CASSLGGAVSEQYF. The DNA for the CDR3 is TGTGCCAGCAGCTTAGGCGGTGCGGTTTCCGAGCAGTACTTC.